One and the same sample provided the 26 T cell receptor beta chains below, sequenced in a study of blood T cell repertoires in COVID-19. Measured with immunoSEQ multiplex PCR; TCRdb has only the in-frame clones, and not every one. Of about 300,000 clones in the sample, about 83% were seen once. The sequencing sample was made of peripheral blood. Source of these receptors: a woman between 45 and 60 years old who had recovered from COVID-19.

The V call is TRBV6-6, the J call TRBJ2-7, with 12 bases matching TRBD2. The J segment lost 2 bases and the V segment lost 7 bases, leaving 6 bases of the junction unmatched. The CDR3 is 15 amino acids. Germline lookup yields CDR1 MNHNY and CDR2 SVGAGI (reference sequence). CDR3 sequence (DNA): TGTGCCAGCACTAGGACTAGCGGGGCCACCTACGAGCAGTACTTC. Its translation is CASTRTSGATYEQYF.

Here the CDR3 reads CASSSRGGDNEQFF. Here the CDR3 DNA reads TGCGCCAGCAGCTCCCGAGGGGGGGACAATGAGCAGTTCTTC. J is TRBJ2-1 and V is TRBV4-3; a weak D match, TRBD2 (7 bases). V lost 5 bases and J 5 bases, leaving 13 bases between the germline ends. This CDR3 is built from 14 residues. The germline V gene encodes CDR1 LGHNA and CDR2 YSLEER.

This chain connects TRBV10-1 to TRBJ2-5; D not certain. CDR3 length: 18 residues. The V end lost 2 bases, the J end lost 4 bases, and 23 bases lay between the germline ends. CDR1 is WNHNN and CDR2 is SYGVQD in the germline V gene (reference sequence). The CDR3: CASSEDSTCPSVGETQYF. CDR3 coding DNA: TGCGCCAGCAGTGAGGACTCCACCTGCCCCTCAGTTGGAGAGACCCAGTACTTC.

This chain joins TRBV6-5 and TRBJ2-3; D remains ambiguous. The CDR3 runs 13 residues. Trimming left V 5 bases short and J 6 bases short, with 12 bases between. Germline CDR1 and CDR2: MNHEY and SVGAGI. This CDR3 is CASSRLTTDTQYF. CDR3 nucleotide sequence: TGTGCCAGCAGTAGACTGACCACGGATACGCAGTATTTT.

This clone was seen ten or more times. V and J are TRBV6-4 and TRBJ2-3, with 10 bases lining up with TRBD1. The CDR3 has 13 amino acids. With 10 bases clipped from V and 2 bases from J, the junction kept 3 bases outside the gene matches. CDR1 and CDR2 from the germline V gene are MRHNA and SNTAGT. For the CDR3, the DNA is TGTGCCACGGGACAGGGGCACACAGATACGCAGTATTTT. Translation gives CATGQGHTDTQYF.

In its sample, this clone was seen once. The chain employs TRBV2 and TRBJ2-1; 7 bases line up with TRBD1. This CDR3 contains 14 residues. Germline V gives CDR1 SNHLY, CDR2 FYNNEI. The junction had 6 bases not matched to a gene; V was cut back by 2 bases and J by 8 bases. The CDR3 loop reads CASSEPDRWDEQFF. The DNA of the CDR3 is TGTGCCAGCAGTGAACCGGACAGGTGGGATGAGCAGTTCTTC.

This CDR3 reads CSAGTGTGGAEAFF. CDR3 bases: TGCAGCGCCGGTACCGGGACAGGGGGCGCGGAGGCTTTCTTT. V and J are TRBV29-1 and TRBJ1-1, with TRBD1 matching 12 bases. The germline V gene encodes CDR1 SQVTM and CDR2 ANQGSEA. This CDR3 contains 14 residues. The ends lost 7 bases at V and 11 bases at J; junction bases unmatched: 14.

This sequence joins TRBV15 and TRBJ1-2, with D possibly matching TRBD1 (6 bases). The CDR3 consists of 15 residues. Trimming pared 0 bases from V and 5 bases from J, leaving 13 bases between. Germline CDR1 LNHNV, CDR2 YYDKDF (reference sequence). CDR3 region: CATSRDRGGVYGYTF. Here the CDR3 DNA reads TGTGCCACCAGCAGAGATCGTGGGGGCGTATATGGCTACACCTTC.

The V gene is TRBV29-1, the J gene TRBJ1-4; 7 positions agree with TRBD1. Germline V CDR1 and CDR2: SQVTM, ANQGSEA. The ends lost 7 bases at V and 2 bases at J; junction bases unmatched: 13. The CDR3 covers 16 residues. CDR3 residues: CSEDSGGRVTNEKLFF. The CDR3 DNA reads TGCAGCGAAGATTCAGGGGGGCGGGTGACTAATGAAAAACTGTTTTTT.

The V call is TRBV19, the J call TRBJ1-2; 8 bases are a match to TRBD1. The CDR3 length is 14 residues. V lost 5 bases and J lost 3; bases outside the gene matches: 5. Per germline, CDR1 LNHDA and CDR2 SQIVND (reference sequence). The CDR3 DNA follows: TGTGCCAGTAGTCGACAGGGGCTGGACTATGGCTACACCTTC. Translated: CASSRQGLDYGYTF.

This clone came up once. The CDR3 coding sequence is TGTGCCAGCTCCTTTCTGGGGGCGAGCACTGAAGCTTTCTTT. Its protein product is CASSFLGASTEAFF. The chain combines TRBV18 with TRBJ1-1; D possibly corresponds to TRBD1 (6 bases). This CDR3 is built from 14 residues. Looked up from germline, CDR1 is KGHSH and CDR2 is LQKENI. V was trimmed by 6 bases and J by 4 bases, leaving 15 bases between them.

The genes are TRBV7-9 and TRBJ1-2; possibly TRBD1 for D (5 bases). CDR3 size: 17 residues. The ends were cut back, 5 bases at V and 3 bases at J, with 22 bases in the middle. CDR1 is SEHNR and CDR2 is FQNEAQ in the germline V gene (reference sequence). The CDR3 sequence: CASSATPPGRRYYGYTF. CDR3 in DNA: TGTGCCAGCAGCGCTACCCCCCCAGGGAGGAGATACTATGGCTACACCTTC.

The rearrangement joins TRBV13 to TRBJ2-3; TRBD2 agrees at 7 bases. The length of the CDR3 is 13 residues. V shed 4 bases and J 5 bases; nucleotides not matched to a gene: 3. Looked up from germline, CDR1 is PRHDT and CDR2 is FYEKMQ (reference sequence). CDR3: CASSSGLGDTQYF. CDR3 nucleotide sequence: TGTGCCAGCAGCTCTGGACTAGGAGATACGCAGTATTTT.

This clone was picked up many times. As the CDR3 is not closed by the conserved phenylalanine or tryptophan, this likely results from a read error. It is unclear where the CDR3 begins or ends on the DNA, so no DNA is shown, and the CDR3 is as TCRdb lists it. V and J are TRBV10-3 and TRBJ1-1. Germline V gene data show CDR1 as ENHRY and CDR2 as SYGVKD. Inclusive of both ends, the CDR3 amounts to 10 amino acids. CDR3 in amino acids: CAISEPLRLR.

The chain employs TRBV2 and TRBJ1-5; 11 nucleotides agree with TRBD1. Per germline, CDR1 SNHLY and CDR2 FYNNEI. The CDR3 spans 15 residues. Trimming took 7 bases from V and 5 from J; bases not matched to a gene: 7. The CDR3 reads CASKGTGGADQPQHF. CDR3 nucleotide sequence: TGTGCCAGCAAGGGGACAGGGGGTGCGGATCAGCCCCAGCATTTT.

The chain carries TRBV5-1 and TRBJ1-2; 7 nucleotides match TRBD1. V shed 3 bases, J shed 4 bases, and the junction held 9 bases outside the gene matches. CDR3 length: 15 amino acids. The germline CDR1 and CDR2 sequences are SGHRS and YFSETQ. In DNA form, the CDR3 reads TGCGCCAGCAGCTCCTCTAGGGGGGACAGCTATGGCTACACCTTC. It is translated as CASSSSRGDSYGYTF.

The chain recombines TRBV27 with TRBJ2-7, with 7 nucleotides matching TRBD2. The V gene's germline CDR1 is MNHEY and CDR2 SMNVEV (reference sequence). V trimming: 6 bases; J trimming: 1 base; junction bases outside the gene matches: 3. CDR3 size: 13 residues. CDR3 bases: TGTGCCAGCAGGACCGGGGGGTCCTACGAGCAGTACTTC. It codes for CASRTGGSYEQYF.

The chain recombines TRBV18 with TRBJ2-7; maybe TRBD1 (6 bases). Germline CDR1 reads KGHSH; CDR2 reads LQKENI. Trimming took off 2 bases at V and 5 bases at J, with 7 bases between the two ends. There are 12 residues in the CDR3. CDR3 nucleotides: TGTGCCAGCTCACCAGGGACAAACGAGCAGTACTTC. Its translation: CASSPGTNEQYF.

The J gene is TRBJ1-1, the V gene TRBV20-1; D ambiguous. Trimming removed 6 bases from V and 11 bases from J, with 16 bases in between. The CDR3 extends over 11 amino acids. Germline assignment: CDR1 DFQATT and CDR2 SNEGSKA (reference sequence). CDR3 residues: CSALLGVNAFF. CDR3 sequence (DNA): TGCAGTGCCCTGCTCGGGGTTAACGCTTTCTTT.

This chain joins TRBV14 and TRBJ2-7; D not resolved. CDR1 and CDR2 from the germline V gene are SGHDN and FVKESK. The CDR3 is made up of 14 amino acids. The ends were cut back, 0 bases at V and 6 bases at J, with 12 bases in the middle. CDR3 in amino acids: CASSQDPLAGEQYF. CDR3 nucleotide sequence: TGTGCCAGCAGCCAAGATCCCCTCGCCGGCGAGCAGTACTTC.

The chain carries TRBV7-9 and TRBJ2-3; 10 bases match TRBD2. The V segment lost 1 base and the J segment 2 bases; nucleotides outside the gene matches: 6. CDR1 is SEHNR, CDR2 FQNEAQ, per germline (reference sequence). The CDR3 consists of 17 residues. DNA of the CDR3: TGTGCCAGCAGCTTAGGGCTAGCGGGGGCCCTCACAGATACGCAGTATTTT. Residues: CASSLGLAGALTDTQYF.

The CDR3 DNA sequence: TGTGCCAGCAGCCAAGATCGGGGAAATCAGCCCCAGCATTTT. Its protein product is CASSQDRGNQPQHF. This chain links TRBV4-2 with TRBJ1-5, with D unresolved. V lost 0 bases to trimming and J lost 4 bases, with 7 bases between them. The germline V gene encodes CDR1 LGHNA and CDR2 YNFKEQ. The CDR3 spans 14 residues.

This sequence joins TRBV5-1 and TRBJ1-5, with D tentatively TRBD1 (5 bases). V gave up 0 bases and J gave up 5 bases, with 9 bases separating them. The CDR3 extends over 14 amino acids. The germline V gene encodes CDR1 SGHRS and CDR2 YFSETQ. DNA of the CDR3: TGCGCCAGCAGCTTGGGACAGAGCGATCAGCCCCAGCATTTT. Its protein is CASSLGQSDQPQHF.

CDR3 sequence (DNA): TGTGCCAGCAGCCCCGATTTGGGACAGGGCTATGGCTACACCTTC. Translating gives CASSPDLGQGYGYTF. The chain couples TRBV5-4 to TRBJ1-2; the match to TRBD1 covers 9 bases. The CDR3 is 15 residues long. The ends lost 4 bases at V and 4 bases at J; junction bases unmatched: 8. Germline loops: CDR1 SGHNT, CDR2 YYREEE (reference sequence).

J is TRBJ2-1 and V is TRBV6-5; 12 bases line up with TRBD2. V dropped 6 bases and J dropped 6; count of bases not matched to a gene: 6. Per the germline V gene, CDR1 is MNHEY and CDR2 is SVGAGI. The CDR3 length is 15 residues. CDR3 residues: CASSIGLAGSNEQFF. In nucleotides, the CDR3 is TGTGCCAGCAGCATAGGACTAGCGGGGTCCAATGAGCAGTTCTTC.

The CDR3 is CASSPGLADYNEQFF. CDR3 DNA sequence: TGTGCCAGCAGCCCGGGACTAGCAGATTACAATGAGCAGTTCTTC. The gene calls are TRBV7-3 and TRBJ2-1; 9 nucleotides line up with TRBD2. V was clipped by 5 bases and J by 4 bases; unmatched bases: 6. The CDR3 consists of 15 residues. Germline CDR1 SGHTA, CDR2 FQGTGA.